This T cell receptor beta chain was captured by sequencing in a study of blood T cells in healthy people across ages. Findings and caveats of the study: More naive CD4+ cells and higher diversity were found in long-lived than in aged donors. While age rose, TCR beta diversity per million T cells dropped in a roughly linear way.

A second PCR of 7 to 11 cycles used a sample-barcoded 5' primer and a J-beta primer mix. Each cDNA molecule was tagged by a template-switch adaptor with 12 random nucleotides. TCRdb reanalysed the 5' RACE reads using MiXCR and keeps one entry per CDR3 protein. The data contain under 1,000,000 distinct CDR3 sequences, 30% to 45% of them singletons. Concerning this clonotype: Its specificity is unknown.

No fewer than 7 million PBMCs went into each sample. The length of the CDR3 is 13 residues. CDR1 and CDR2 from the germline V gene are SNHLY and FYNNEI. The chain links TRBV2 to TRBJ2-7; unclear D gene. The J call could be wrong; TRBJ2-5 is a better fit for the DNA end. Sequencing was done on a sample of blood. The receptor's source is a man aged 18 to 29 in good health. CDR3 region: CASSDSELETQYF. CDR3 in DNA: TGTGCCAGCAGTGACTCCGAGCTGGAGACCCAGTACTTC.